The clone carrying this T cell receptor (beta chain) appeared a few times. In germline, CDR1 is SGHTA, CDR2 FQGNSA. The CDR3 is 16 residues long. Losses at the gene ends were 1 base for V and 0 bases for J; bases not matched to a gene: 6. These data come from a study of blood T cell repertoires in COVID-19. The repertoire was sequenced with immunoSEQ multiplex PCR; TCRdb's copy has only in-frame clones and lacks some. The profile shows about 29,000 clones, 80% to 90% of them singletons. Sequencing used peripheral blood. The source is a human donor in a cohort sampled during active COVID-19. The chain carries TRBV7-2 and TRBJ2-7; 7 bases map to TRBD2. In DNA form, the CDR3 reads TGTGCCAGCAGCTTAGACCCTGGCGGGGGCTCCTACGAGCAGTACTTC. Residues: CASSLDPGGGSYEQYF.